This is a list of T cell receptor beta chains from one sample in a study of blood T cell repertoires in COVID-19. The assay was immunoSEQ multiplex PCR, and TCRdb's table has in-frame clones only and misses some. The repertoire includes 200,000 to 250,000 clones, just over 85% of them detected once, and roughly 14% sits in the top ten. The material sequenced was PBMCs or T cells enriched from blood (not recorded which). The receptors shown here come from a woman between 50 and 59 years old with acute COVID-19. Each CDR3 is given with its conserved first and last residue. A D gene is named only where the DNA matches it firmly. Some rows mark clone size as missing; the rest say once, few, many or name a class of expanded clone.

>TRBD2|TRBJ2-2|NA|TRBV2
TGTGCCAGCACCGAGACTAGCGGGACATCCGGGGAGCTGTTTTTT
CASTETSGTSGELFF
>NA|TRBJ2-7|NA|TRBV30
TGTGCCTGGGTTTCAGGGTTGGGCTATTCCGAGCAGTACTTC
CAWVSGLGYSEQYF
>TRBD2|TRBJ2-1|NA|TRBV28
TGTGCCAGCAGTTTAGGACTAGAGTCCCATTATCGCGGTGAGCAGTTCTTC
CASSLGLESHYRGEQFF
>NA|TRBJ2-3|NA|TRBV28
TGTGCCAGCAGTCCCTTCTCTGTCACAGATACGCAGTATTTT
CASSPFSVTDTQYF
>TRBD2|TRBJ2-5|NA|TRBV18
TGTGCCACATCTGGGGAGGGTCGAGAGACCCAGTACTTC
CATSGEGRETQYF
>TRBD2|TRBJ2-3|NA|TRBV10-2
TGCGCCAGCAGTGAAAGCGGGAGGTTAACGGATACGCAGTATTTT
CASSESGRLTDTQYF
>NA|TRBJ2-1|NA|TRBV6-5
TGTGCCAGCAGTTACTCCGGGGGTAGCTCCTACAATGAGCAGTTCTTC
CASSYSGGSSYNEQFF
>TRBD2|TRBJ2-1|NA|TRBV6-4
TGTGCCAGCAGTGACCAAGCTAGCGGTCGGAATGAGCAGTTCTTC
CASSDQASGRNEQFF
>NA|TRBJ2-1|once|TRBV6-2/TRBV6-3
TGTGCCAGCAGTTACTTCGGGGTATTAGACGAGCAGTTCTTC
CASSYFGVLDEQFF
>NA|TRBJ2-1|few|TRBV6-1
TGTGCCAGCAGTGAAGAAGGGGCTCACAATGAGCAGTTCTTC
CASSEEGAHNEQFF
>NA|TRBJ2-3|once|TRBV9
TGTGCCAGCAGCGTAGGTAATCCAGATACGCAGTATTTT
CASSVGNPDTQYF
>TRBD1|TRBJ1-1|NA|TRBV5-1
TGCGCCAGCAGCTGGGGGCAGGGGGCGGAGGGTGAAGCTTTCTTT
CASSWGQGAEGEAFF
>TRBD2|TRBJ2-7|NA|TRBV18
TGTGCCAGCTCCCCGGGAGGGCCCAGAGAGCAGTACTTC
CASSPGGPREQYF
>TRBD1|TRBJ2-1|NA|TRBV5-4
TGTGCCAGCAGCTTTGTACAGGGGCCGTACGACGGATACAATGAGCAGTTCTTC
CASSFVQGPYDGYNEQFF
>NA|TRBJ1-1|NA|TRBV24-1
TGTGCCACCCCGCAAGGGGACACTGAAGCTTTCTTT
CATPQGDTEAFF
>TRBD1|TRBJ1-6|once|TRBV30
TGTGCCTGGAGCTACAGGGGCCGTCCCAATTCACCCCTCCACTTT
CAWSYRGRPNSPLHF
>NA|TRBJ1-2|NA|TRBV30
TGTGCCTGCCTTGCGGGGGGCTGGGGTAATGGCTACACCTTC
CACLAGGWGNGYTF
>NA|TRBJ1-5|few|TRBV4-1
TGCGCCAGCAGCCAAGCAGGGAGGAACAATCAGCCCCAGCATTTT
CASSQAGRNNQPQHF
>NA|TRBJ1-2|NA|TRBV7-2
TGTGCCAGCAGCCAATACAGTAACTATGGCTACACCTTC
CASSQYSNYGYTF
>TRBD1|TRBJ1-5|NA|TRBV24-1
TGTGCCACCAGTGAAAGGGACAGGGTCCAGCCCCAGCATTTT
CATSERDRVQPQHF
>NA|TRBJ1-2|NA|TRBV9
TGTGCCAGCAGCGCCGGAGGTTCAGAGGCGAGGGGCTACACCTTC
CASSAGGSEARGYTF
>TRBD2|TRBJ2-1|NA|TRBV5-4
TGTGCCAGCGGAACCGGGACTAGCTATGAGCAGTTCTTC
CASGTGTSYEQFF
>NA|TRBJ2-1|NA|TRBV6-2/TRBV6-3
TGTGCCAGCAGTTATGTGACTATCTCCTACAATGAGCAGTTCTTC
CASSYVTISYNEQFF
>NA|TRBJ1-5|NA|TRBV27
TGTGCCAGCAGTTTATCGGCCGGGAGGTCCGATCAGCCCCAGCATTTT
CASSLSAGRSDQPQHF
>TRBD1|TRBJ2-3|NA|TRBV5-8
TGTGCCAGCAGCAACTGGGGGACAGGGGATTCAGATACGCAGTATTTT
CASSNWGTGDSDTQYF
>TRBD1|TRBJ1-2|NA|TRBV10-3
TGTGCCATCAGTGACTCACTGACAGGGAGTGGAGGCTACACCTTC
CAISDSLTGSGGYTF
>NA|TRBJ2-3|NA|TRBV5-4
TGTGCCAGCAGCTTGGACGTGTCACGGAGCGATACGCAGTATTTT
CASSLDVSRSDTQYF
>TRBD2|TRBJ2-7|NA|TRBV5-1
TGCGCCAGCAGCTTGCTTAGCGGGAGCTACGAGCAGTACTTC
CASSLLSGSYEQYF
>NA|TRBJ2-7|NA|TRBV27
TGTGCCAGCAGTTTATCCGCCAGGCCAGGTGGCTACGAGCAGTACTTC
CASSLSARPGGYEQYF
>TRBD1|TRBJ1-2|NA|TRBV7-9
TGTGCCAGCAGCAAGGGGGTCGACAGGGGGCCTGGCTACACCTTC
CASSKGVDRGPGYTF